This T cell receptor beta chain was profiled in a study of T cell responses to AZD1222 COVID-19 vaccine. Sequencing used immunoSEQ multiplex PCR; TCRdb keeps in-frame clones, though not all of them. The sample consists of around 140,000 clones, 80% to 95% of them appearing once. CDR3 length: 14 amino acids. Germline CDR1 and CDR2: MNHEY and SVGAGI. Trimming removed 5 bases at V and 0 bases at J, with 11 bases between. This chain uses TRBV6-5 with TRBJ2-7, with D unclear. The receptor's source is an adult in good health. Material: peripheral blood, obtained on day 0 of AZD1222 vaccination. The CDR3 region has the DNA TGTGCCAGCAGTCCCCGGATCAGCTCCTACGAGCAGTACTTC. Protein sequence: CASSPRISSYEQYF.